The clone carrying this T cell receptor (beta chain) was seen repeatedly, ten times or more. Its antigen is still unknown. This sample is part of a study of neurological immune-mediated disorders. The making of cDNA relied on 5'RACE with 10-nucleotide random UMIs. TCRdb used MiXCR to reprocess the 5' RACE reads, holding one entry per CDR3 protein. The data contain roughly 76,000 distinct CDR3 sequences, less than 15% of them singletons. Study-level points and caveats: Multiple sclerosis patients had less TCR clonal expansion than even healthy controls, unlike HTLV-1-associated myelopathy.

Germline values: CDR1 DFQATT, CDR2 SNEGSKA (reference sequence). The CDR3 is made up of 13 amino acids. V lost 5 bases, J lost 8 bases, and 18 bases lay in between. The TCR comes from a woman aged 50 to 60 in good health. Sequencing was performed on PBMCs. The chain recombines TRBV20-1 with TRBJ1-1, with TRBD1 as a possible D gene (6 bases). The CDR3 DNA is TGCAGTGCTGTACTAGGGGGGGGGGCGGAAGCTTTCTTT. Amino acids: CSAVLGGGAEAFF.